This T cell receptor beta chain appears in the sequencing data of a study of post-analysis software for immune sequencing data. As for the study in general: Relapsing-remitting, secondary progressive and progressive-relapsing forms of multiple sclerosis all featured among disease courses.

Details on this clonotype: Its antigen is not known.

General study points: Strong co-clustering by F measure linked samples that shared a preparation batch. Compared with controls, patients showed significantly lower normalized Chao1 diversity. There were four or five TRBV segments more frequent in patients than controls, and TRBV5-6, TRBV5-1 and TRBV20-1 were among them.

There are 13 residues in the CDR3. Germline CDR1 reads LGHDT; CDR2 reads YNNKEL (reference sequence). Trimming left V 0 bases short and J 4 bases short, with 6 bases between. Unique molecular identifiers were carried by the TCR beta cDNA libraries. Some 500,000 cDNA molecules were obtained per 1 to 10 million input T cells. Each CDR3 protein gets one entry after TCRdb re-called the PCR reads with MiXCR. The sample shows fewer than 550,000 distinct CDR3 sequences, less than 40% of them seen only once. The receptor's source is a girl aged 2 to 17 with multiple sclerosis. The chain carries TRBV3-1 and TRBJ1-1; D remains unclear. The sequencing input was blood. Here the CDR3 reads CASSQEGITEAFF. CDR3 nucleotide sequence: TGTGCCAGCAGCCAAGAAGGGATCACTGAAGCTTTCTTT.